The 17 T cell receptor beta chains listed next were all sequenced from one sample in a study of shared clonotypes between healthy human individuals. Sequencing was performed with immunoSEQ multiplex PCR; in TCRdb, only in-frame clones are kept and a portion is missing. The table includes about 700,000 clones, over 65% detected once. Sequencing used memory CD4+ T cells sorted from blood. The sample's subset: CD45RA-negative fraction. The receptors shown here come from a woman in her 30s in good health.

A few counts support this clone. V and J are TRBV5-6 and TRBJ2-3; 8 bases are a match to TRBD2. The V segment lost 4 bases and the J segment 6 bases; nucleotides outside the gene matches: 13. The germline V gene encodes CDR1 SGHDT and CDR2 YYEEEE. This CDR3 region has 16 residues. This CDR3 reads CASSPTGTRDHDTQYF. The CDR3 DNA follows: TGTGCCAGCAGCCCAACCGGGACTAGGGACCATGATACGCAGTATTTT.

This rearrangement joins TRBV25-1 to TRBJ1-2, with no clear D. Trimming stripped 3 bases from V and 11 bases from J, with 16 bases between. CDR3 length: 13 residues. The V gene's germline CDR1 is MGHDK and CDR2 SYGVNS. CDR3 DNA: TGTGCCAGCAGTGAGCTTGACGCAGGAGTTTACACCTTC. It encodes CASSELDAGVYTF.

This sequence joins TRBV6-1 and TRBJ2-1; 7 bases fit TRBD2. Per germline, CDR1 MNHNS and CDR2 SASEGT. With V trimmed by 3 bases and J by 3 bases, 8 bases remained unmatched. The CDR3 length is 16 residues. The CDR3, as DNA: TGTGCCAGCAGTGAGAGGCGGGAGCGTTACTACAATGAGCAGTTCTTC. It encodes CASSERRERYYNEQFF.

This chain links TRBV27 with TRBJ2-5; 7 nucleotides agree with TRBD1. Germline CDR1 MNHEY, CDR2 SMNVEV (reference sequence). The V and J ends lost 4 bases and 0 bases, in that order; junction bases with no gene match: 5. There are 15 residues in the CDR3. The CDR3 loop is CASSSYRGYQETQYF. The CDR3 DNA follows: TGTGCCAGCAGTTCCTACAGGGGATACCAAGAGACCCAGTACTTC.

V is TRBV30 and J is TRBJ1-5, with no clear D. Looked up from germline, CDR1 is GTSNPN and CDR2 is SVGIG (reference sequence). The CDR3 is made up of 13 amino acids. V lost 2 bases and J 4 bases, leaving 9 bases between the germline ends. CDR3 in amino acids: CAWSLVNNQPQHF. The CDR3 DNA is TGTGCCTGGAGTCTGGTCAATAATCAGCCCCAGCATTTT.

The V gene is TRBV9, the J gene TRBJ2-3; no definite D call. The CDR3 covers 13 residues. With 4 bases removed from V and 6 bases from J, the gap between germline ends came to 12 bases. Germline CDR1 SGDLS, CDR2 YYNGEE. The CDR3 bases are TGTGCCAGCAGCCACCCTCGTTCGGATACGCAGTATTTT. Amino acid sequence: CASSHPRSDTQYF.

This clone was detected once. The CDR3 reads CASSEETGGYYGYTF. CDR3 coding DNA: TGTGCCAGCAGTGAGGAGACAGGGGGCTACTATGGCTACACCTTC. This chain links TRBV6-1 with TRBJ1-2; 10 nucleotides agree with TRBD1. With V trimmed by 3 bases and J by 3 bases, 4 bases remained unmatched. The V gene's germline CDR1 is MNHNS and CDR2 SASEGT. CDR3 length: 15 amino acids.

The chain employs TRBV4-2 and TRBJ1-1; D gene uncertain. The CDR3 contains 16 residues. V lost 3 bases and J lost 3, with 17 bases in between. The germline V gene encodes CDR1 LGHNA and CDR2 YNFKEQ. The CDR3 here is CASSHPTFERDTEAFF. The CDR3 DNA reads as TGTGCCAGCAGCCACCCCACGTTCGAGAGGGACACTGAAGCTTTCTTT.

Many counts were recorded for this clone. This chain joins TRBV11-2 and TRBJ2-5, with D uncertain. CDR3 length: 13 residues. With 1 base removed from V and 3 bases from J, the gap between germline ends came to 6 bases. Germline CDR1 and CDR2: SGHAT and FQNNGV. CDR3 nucleotide sequence: TGTGCCAGCAGCTTAGTATTAGAAGAGACCCAGTACTTC. This sequence encodes CASSLVLEETQYF.

V usage is TRBV6-1 and J usage is TRBJ1-1, with D perhaps matching TRBD1 (6 bases). The CDR3 extends over 13 amino acids. The germline CDR1 and CDR2 sequences are MNHNS and SASEGT. V was shortened by 5 bases and J by 4 bases, with 11 bases between the two germline ends. The CDR3 nucleotides read TGTGCCAGCAGTCTGCTAGGGGGCACTGAAGCTTTCTTT. It translates to CASSLLGGTEAFF.

The V gene is TRBV21-1, the J gene TRBJ2-1; the table gives TRBD2 as D, unverified against the DNA. TRBV21-1 is a known pseudogene. This CDR3 region has 20 residues. CDR3: CAIDGRQGLRAVEQNNEQFF. The CDR3 DNA follows: TGTGCCATCGATGGCCGCCAAGGGTTGCGGGCGGTAGAGCAAAACAATGAGCAGTTCTTC.

This clone has just one count. CDR3 in amino acids: CASSLGGGRAAGEQFF. The CDR3 DNA reads TGCGCCAGCAGCTTGGGAGGCGGGAGGGCCGCTGGTGAGCAGTTCTTC. The V and J genes are TRBV5-1 and TRBJ2-1; the match to TRBD2 covers 9 bases. Germline lookup yields CDR1 SGHRS and CDR2 YFSETQ. The junction had 10 bases not matched to a gene; V was cut back by 0 bases and J by 9 bases. This CDR3 is 16 amino acids long.

The rearrangement uses TRBV2 and TRBJ2-2, with D possibly being TRBD1 (5 bases). The CDR3 extends over 15 amino acids. Germline lookup yields CDR1 SNHLY and CDR2 FYNNEI. V gave up 4 bases and J gave up 0 bases, with 9 bases separating them. In nucleotides, the CDR3 is TGTGCCAGCAGTGGACAGATCGCGAACACCGGGGAGCTGTTTTTT. This gives the protein CASSGQIANTGELFF.

The chain has TRBV30 and TRBJ2-7; 8 positions match TRBD1. After removal of 2 bases from V and 9 bases from J, the junction contained 6 bases not matched to a gene. The length of the CDR3 is 12 residues. Germline V lookup: CDR1 GTSNPN, CDR2 SVGIG (reference sequence). This CDR3 is CAWSIQGAGQYF. The CDR3 DNA is TGTGCCTGGAGTATTCAGGGGGCGGGGCAGTACTTC.

V gene TRBV28 combines with J gene TRBJ1-5, with 7 bases that match TRBD1. Germline CDR1 reads MDHEN; CDR2 reads SYDVKM. The trim removed 2 bases at V and 7 bases at J, leaving 5 bases unmatched. The CDR3 consists of 14 residues. The CDR3 DNA follows: TGTGCCAGCAGTTTAAGGGGGCTCTGGCAGCCCCAGCATTTT. It translates to CASSLRGLWQPQHF.

The chain is built from TRBV2 and TRBJ2-1; 8 positions match TRBD2. Germline lookup yields CDR1 SNHLY and CDR2 FYNNEI. CDR3 size: 15 residues. The trim removed 6 bases at V and 9 bases at J, leaving 13 bases unmatched. CDR3 DNA sequence: TGTGCCAGCAGAGGAAGGACCTCGGGGGGGAGTGAGCAGTTCTTC. It translates to CASRGRTSGGSEQFF.

This chain uses TRBV9 with TRBJ1-5; the D is unclear. Trimming took off 0 bases at V and 1 base at J, with 8 bases between the two ends. CDR3 length: 15 amino acids. Germline loops: CDR1 SGDLS, CDR2 YYNGEE. The CDR3: CASSVEGSSNQPQHF. The DNA of the CDR3 is TGTGCCAGCAGCGTAGAAGGCTCCAGCAATCAGCCCCAGCATTTT.